The 16 T cell receptor beta chains reported below all come from one sample, sequenced in a study of T-cell memory formation after mild COVID-19. Using its own MiXCR run on the 5' RACE reads, TCRdb lists one record per CDR3 protein. The sample comprises 350,000 to 500,000 distinct CDR3 sequences, more than 20% of which are singletons, and around 13% rests with the top ten. Source material: PBMCs or a T cell subset sorted from them (not recorded which). The receptors shown here come from an adult woman who had mild COVID-19 (a few samples of this study predate the infection). Cell type and time point are not known.

This clonotype was detected only a few times. This rearrangement joins TRBV5-6 to TRBJ2-5; 11 bases agree with TRBD1. The CDR3 runs 17 residues. CDR1 and CDR2 (germline): SGHDT, YYEEEE. Trimming took 0 bases from V and 4 from J; bases not matched to a gene: 8. The CDR3: CASSLGRGQGERETQYF. In DNA, the CDR3 is TGTGCCAGCAGCTTGGGTAGGGGACAGGGGGAAAGAGAGACCCAGTACTTC.

DNA for the CDR3: TGTGCCACCAGCAGAGATCGGGCGGGCCTCTCTGGAAACACCATATATTTT. Its translation: CATSRDRAGLSGNTIYF. The chain links TRBV15 to TRBJ1-3; D gene unclear. The germline V gene encodes CDR1 LNHNV and CDR2 YYDKDF (reference sequence). The CDR3 consists of 17 residues. The V gene lost 0 bases and the J gene lost 0 bases, with 12 bases spanning the gap.

The gene calls are TRBV2 and TRBJ2-7, with D perhaps assigned TRBD1 or TRBD2 (6 bases each). Trimming removed 6 bases at V and 1 base at J, with 19 bases between. From germline, CDR1 is SNHLY and CDR2 FYNNEI. The CDR3 has 16 amino acids. This CDR3 is CASRPGGALGSYEQYF. The CDR3 coding sequence is TGTGCCAGCAGGCCCGGGGGCGCCTTAGGATCCTACGAGCAGTACTTC. The full variable domain, its missing parts supplied by reference TRBV2 and TRBJ2-7, is EPEVTQTPSHQVTQMGQEVILRCVPISNHLYFYWYRQILGQKVEFLVSFYNNEISEKSEIFDDQFSVERPDGSNFTLKIRSTKLEDSAMYFCASRPGGALGSYEQYFGPGTRLTVT.

The chain couples TRBV5-1 to TRBJ2-3; D perhaps matches TRBD1 (6 bases). V was cut by 0 bases and J by 3 bases, with 11 bases left in between. The CDR3 runs 15 residues. Per the germline V gene, CDR1 is SGHRS and CDR2 is YFSETQ. Here the CDR3 reads CASSLAVQGTDTQYF. CDR3 DNA: TGCGCCAGCAGCTTGGCTGTGCAGGGGACAGATACGCAGTATTTT.

Only a few counts were recorded for this clonotype. The V call is TRBV29-1, the J call TRBJ2-7, with D uncertain. Germline CDR1 SQVTM, CDR2 ANQGSEA. The CDR3 runs 16 residues. V lost 0 bases to trimming and J lost 7 bases, with 22 bases between them. The chain's CDR3 is CSVEDPGPGPSREQYF. In nucleotides, the CDR3 is TGCAGCGTTGAAGATCCCGGCCCGGGCCCTTCGCGGGAGCAGTACTTC.

In its sample, this clonotype was seen a few times. The chain employs TRBV9 and TRBJ2-3; D gene ambiguous. Germline values: CDR1 SGDLS, CDR2 YYNGEE. This CDR3 region has 12 residues. Deletions cut 5 bases from V and 5 bases from J, with 9 bases between. Here the CDR3 DNA reads TGTGCCAGCAGTCCGTGGGGAGATACGCAGTATTTT. This gives the protein CASSPWGDTQYF.

V usage is TRBV20-1 and J usage is TRBJ1-2, with 8 positions matching TRBD1. The CDR3 totals 15 residues. Germline values: CDR1 DFQATT, CDR2 SNEGSKA (reference sequence). Losses at the gene ends were 7 bases for V and 2 bases for J; bases not matched to a gene: 12. This CDR3 is CSVDGGTGSNYGYTF. In nucleotides, the CDR3 is TGCAGTGTTGATGGTGGGACAGGCTCAAACTATGGCTACACCTTC.

The V and J genes are TRBV3-1 and TRBJ2-5; the match to TRBD2 covers 8 bases. V lost 0 bases, J lost 9 bases, and 9 bases stayed unmatched. This CDR3 is 15 amino acids long. The V gene's germline CDR1 is LGHDT and CDR2 YNNKEL (reference sequence). The CDR3 region is CASSQDRPPGGAQYF. The CDR3 DNA reads TGTGCCAGCAGCCAAGATCGTCCCCCGGGGGGGGCCCAGTACTTC.

This chain uses TRBV6-5 with TRBJ1-1; D perhaps matches TRBD1 (5 bases). CDR1 and CDR2 (germline): MNHEY, SVGAGI. This CDR3 has 16 amino acids. V lost 2 bases and J lost 4, with 17 bases in between. In DNA, the CDR3 is TGTGCCAGCAGTTACGGCCCCCTGGGGGAGGGCACTGAAGCTTTCTTT. This encodes CASSYGPLGEGTEAFF.

The chain joins TRBV27 to TRBJ2-7; weak D call: TRBD2 (5 bases). Germline-derived CDR1 and CDR2 are MNHEY and SMNVEV (reference sequence). Between the trimmed V and J ends, which lost 3 bases and 2 bases, there was a span of 11 bases. This CDR3 region has 14 residues. The CDR3 coding sequence is TGTGCCAGCAGTTTTGGCGGGTCAACCTACGAGCAGTACTTC. Translating gives CASSFGGSTYEQYF.

J is TRBJ2-3 and V is TRBV7-2; D ambiguous. This CDR3 comprises 13 residues. CDR1 and CDR2 (germline): SGHTA, FQGNSA. V was pared by 1 base and J by 4 bases, with 6 bases between. CDR3 sequence reads: CASSLGQADTQYF. CDR3 sequence (DNA): TGTGCCAGCAGCTTAGGCCAAGCAGATACGCAGTATTTT. Full variable domain (missing parts from reference TRBV7-2 and TRBJ2-3): GAGVSQSPSNKVTEKGKDVELRCDPISGHTALYWYRQSLGQGLEFLIYFQGNSAPDKSGLPSDRFSAERTGGSVSTLTIQRTQQEDSAVYLCASSLGQADTQYFGPGTRLTVL.

This clonotype occurred a few times. The chain joins TRBV27 to TRBJ1-5, with 12 positions matching TRBD1. CDR1 is MNHEY, CDR2 SMNVEV, per germline (reference sequence). J lost 5 bases, V lost 3 bases, and 5 bases had no gene match. The CDR3 is 16 residues long. This CDR3 reads CASSFAGTGGDQPQHF. CDR3 sequence (DNA): TGTGCCAGCAGTTTCGCCGGGACAGGGGGCGATCAGCCCCAGCATTTT.

This clonotype was counted a few times. The chain uses TRBV7-9 and TRBJ2-7, with TRBD2 as a possible D gene (6 bases). From germline, CDR1 is SEHNR and CDR2 FQNEAQ (reference sequence). This CDR3 comprises 14 residues. The germline V and J ends were trimmed by 0 bases and 3 bases, with 9 bases remaining between them. CDR3 DNA: TGTGCCAGCAGCTTAGCGCCGGGGGACTACGAGCAGTACTTC. This translates into CASSLAPGDYEQYF.

This clonotype has a handful of counts. V and J are TRBV3-1 and TRBJ2-7; no definite D call. Germline CDR1 LGHDT, CDR2 YNNKEL (reference sequence). V was clipped by 4 bases and J by 2 bases, with 9 bases between them. The CDR3 loop spans 13 amino acids. CDR3 coding DNA: TGTGCCAGCAGCCTCAGGACCGCCTACGAGCAGTACTTC. Translation gives CASSLRTAYEQYF.

This clonotype showed up just a few times. The chain combines TRBV9 with TRBJ2-1, with 9 bases fitting TRBD2. Germline V gene lookup returns CDR1 SGDLS and CDR2 YYNGEE. The ends lost 0 bases at V and 8 bases at J; junction bases unmatched: 12. This CDR3 is built from 17 residues. The CDR3 bases are TGTGCCAGCAGCGTAGCGAGCGGGGGGACTCCGTTCTATGAGCAGTTCTTC. Its protein is CASSVASGGTPFYEQFF. Full variable domain (rest looked up from reference TRBV9 and TRBJ2-1): DSGVTQTPKHLITATGQRVTLRCSPRSGDLSVYWYQQSLDQGLQFLIQYYNGEERAKGNILERFSAQQFPDLHSELNLSSLELGDSALYFCASSVASGGTPFYEQFFGPGTRLTVL.

V and J are TRBV5-1 and TRBJ2-3; no clear D. Trimming left V 0 bases short and J 2 bases short, with 7 bases between. Germline assignment: CDR1 SGHRS and CDR2 YFSETQ. The CDR3 runs to 14 residues. The CDR3 DNA follows: TGCGCCAGCAGCTTGGACCCCTACACAGATACGCAGTATTTT. Its translation is CASSLDPYTDTQYF.